This entry concerns a single TCR beta chain. Its antigen remains undetermined. Per-base quality was not reported, and no clone a single base away is much larger than it. Enrolling through a virtual design, the prospective study's participants ranged in age from roughly 18 to 95 years and lived across more than 20 United States geographic areas. Cohort assignment in the prospective study relied on participant-reported clinical history from a screening survey and a study questionnaire. For ImmuneRACE Cohort 3, a participant was defined as recovered based on two consecutive negative NP/OP PCR tests, clearance by a healthcare professional, or resolution of symptoms. Each participant in the prospective study had whole blood, serum and a nasopharyngeal or oropharyngeal swab collected by mobile phlebotomists. Prospective study participants could optionally give additional blood draws and questionnaires over an approximately two-month period. Before DNA extraction, blood samples from the prospective study were shipped at room temperature or frozen.

The source of the sample is a study of blood T cell repertoires in COVID-19 (TCRdb year 2020). The study in broad terms: Samples from collaborators originated in the United States, Italy and Spain and spanned both the acute and convalescent phases of COVID-19. The material from the prospective study consisted of cDNA or gDNA derived from T cells, B-cell-depleted T cells, or PBMCs. Deeply sampled blood TCRbeta repertoires from subjects exposed to, actively infected with, or recovered from COVID-19 were included in the dataset. The repertoires were released in a freely available public database meant as a resource for research on the immune response to SARS-CoV-2. The samples were drawn from two sources: the first 160 participants of the ongoing ImmuneRACE study, and 950 to 1,500 subjects contributed by 6 global collaborators. Sample metadata almost always included a de-identified subject ID, COVID-19 status, age in years and sex. Where HLA class I and class II types were available, the types were taken from metadata supplied by the sample provider, not from assay-based typing. General findings and caveats noted by the study authors: The amount of clinical and demographic metadata varied by source and participant and was provided uncurated.

TCRbeta CDR3 regions were amplified from genomic DNA using the immunoSEQ Assay, a bias-controlled multiplex PCR. The original pipeline was this. The number of nucleated cells in each sample was estimated by amplification of reference gene primers within the assay. To quantify the absolute abundance of each unique TCRbeta CDR3 rearrangement, sequence reads were collapsed and filtered. Productive Simpson clonality was computed per sample as the square root of Simpson's diversity index over productive rearrangements. Entries here come from immuneACCESS through TCRdb and include only in-frame sequences with V and J called. Some clones fail to appear in such tables; in the studies checked, an unresolved V gene covers under half of the shortfall, and the cause of the remainder is unknown. The DNA gave D and trimming, while V, J and clone size come from that table. The sample table records some 350,000 clones; about 87% of these occur just once. Around 5% of the sample is in the top ten clones.

CDR1 SGHKS and CDR2 YYEKEE were looked up in the germline V gene (reference sequence). Reading from cysteine to phenylalanine, the CDR3 counts 16 amino acids. Just the 48-base CDR3 DNA is kept, in frame starting at base 1. Trimming leaves V shorter by 3 bases and J shorter by 5 bases, with the junction holding 11 bases beyond the gene matches. This sequence uses TRBV5-5 and TRBJ2-5; 9 central bases correspond to TRBD1. Sequences were obtained from PBMCs or T cells enriched from blood (not recorded which). This TCR derives from a man aged 30-40 years who had recovered from COVID-19. The CDR3 sequence is CASSSTTGQGGETQYF. The sequenced DNA is TGTGCCAGCAGCTCAACCACGGGACAGGGTGGTGAGACCCAGTACTTC.